This TCR beta chain was documented in a study of shared clonotypes between healthy human individuals. Overall study context: Donor composition was a couple of women and a few men, aged 18 to 49. Overall study findings and caveats: Sampling was confined to blood; repertoires within tissues likely differ.

With respect to this clone: Its target is unknown.

Germline V gene lookup returns CDR1 SQVTM and CDR2 ANQGSEA. The CDR3 runs 14 residues. J gave up 4 bases and V 8 bases, and 9 bases lay outside the gene matches. Naive CD8 cells comprised CD45RO-negative, CCR7-positively selected cells, excluding terminally differentiated effector memory CD45RA+ cells. Here immunoSEQ multiplex PCR was the method, and the copy in TCRdb shows in-frame clones only, minus some. The sample includes about 2,100,000 clones, 85% to 95% of them seen just once. The sample comprised naive CD8+ T cells from PBMCs. The rearrangement links TRBV29-1 to TRBJ2-1; TRBD2 matches 9 bases. The origin of this receptor is a young man in good health. Some clones in this sample may be carry-over from other donors' samples. CDR3 residues: CSTGLAFVYNEQFF. CDR3 nucleotides: TGCAGCACTGGACTAGCGTTTGTTTACAATGAGCAGTTCTTC.